This TCR beta chain came from a study of shared clonotypes between healthy human individuals. Notes on the study in general: When compared with the clonotypes that were shared by all four sorted-subset donors, the non-shared clonotypes turned out to have lower generation probabilities. As a rule, naive subsets had a larger estimated richness than memory subsets.

There were no recent acute infections or vaccinations among the donors, who were healthy HIV-negative adults. Researchers partitioned CD4+ cells into CD45RA+ naive and CD45RA-negative memory subsets. CDR3 size: 14 residues. V lost 7 bases, J lost 0 bases, and 13 bases lay in between. From germline, CDR1 is MNHNS and CDR2 SASEGT. This clone occurred many times. The antigen is unknown. The sample carries other DNA sequences with the same CDR3. The repertoire was sequenced with immunoSEQ multiplex PCR; TCRdb's copy has only in-frame clones and lacks some. The table records over a million clones, 75% to 85% of them present only once.

Sequencing used memory CD4+ T cells from PBMCs. Subset noted: CD45RA-negative fraction. V and J are TRBV6-1 and TRBJ2-7; D gene uncertain. The sequence was obtained from a man between 18 and 35 years old in good health. Some clones in this sample may be carry-over from other donors' samples. DNA for the CDR3: TGTGCCAGCACCCGGTCGGTCGACTCCTACGAGCAGTACTTC. Translated, it gives CASTRSVDSYEQYF.